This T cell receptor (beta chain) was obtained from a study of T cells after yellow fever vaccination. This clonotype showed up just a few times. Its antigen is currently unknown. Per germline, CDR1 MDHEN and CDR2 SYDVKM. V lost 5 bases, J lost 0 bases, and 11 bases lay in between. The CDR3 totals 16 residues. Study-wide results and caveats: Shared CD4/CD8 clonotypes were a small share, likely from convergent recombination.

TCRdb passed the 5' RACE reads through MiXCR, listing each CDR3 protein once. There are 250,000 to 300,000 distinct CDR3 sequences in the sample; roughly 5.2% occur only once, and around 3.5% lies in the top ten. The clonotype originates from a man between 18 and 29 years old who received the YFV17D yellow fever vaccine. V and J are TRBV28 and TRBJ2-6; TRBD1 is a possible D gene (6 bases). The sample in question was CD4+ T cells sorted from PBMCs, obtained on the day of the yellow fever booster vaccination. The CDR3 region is CASSPGQFSGANVLTF. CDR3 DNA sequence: TGTGCCAGCAGTCCAGGACAGTTCTCTGGGGCCAACGTCCTGACTTTC.